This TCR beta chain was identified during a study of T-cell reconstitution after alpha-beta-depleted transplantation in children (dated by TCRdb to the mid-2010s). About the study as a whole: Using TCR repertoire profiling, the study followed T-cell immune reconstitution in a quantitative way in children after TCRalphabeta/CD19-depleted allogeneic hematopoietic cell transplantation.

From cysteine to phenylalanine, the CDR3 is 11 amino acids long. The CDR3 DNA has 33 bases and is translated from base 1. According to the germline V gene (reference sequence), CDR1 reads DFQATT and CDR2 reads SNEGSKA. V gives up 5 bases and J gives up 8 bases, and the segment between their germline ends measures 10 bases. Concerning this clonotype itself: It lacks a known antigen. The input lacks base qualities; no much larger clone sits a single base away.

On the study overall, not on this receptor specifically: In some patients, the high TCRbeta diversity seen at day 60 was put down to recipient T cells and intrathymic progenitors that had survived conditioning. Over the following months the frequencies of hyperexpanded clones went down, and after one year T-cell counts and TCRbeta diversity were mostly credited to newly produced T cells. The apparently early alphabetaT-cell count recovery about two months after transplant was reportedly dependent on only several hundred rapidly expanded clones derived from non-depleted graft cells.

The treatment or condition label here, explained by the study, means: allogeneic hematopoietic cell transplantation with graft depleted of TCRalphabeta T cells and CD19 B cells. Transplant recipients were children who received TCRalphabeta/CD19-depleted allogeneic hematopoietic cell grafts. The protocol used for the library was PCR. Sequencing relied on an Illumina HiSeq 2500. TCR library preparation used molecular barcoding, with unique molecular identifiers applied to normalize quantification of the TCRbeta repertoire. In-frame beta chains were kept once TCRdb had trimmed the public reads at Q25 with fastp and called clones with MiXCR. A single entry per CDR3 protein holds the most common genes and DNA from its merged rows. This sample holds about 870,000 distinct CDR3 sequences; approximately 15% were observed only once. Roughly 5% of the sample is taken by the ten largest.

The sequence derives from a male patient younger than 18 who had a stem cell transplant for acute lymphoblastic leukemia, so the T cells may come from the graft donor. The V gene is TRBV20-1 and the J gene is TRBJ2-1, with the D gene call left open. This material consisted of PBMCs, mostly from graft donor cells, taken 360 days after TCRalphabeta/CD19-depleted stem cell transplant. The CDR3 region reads CSAPSLYEQFF. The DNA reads TGCAGTGCTCCGTCCCTTTATGAGCAGTTCTTC.